The 26 T cell receptor beta chains reported below all come from one sample, sequenced in a study of T cell responses to AZD1222 COVID-19 vaccine. Sequencing was performed with immunoSEQ multiplex PCR; in TCRdb, only in-frame clones are kept and a portion is missing. The sample has about 140,000 clones; just under 95% are singletons. Sample: peripheral blood, taken on day 0 of AZD1222 vaccination. These receptors originate from an adult in good health.

This clone appeared once. The chain joins TRBV11-2 to TRBJ2-3, with D perhaps assigned TRBD1 or TRBD2 (6 bases each). This CDR3 spans 16 amino acids. V lost 3 bases and J lost 4, with 17 bases in between. Germline CDR1 is SGHAT and CDR2 is FQNNGV. The DNA for the CDR3 is TGTGCCAGCAGCTTTCGGAGGGGGGTTGATCCAGATACGCAGTATTTT. Its translation is CASSFRRGVDPDTQYF.

The gene calls are TRBV4-3 and TRBJ2-6, with a weak D call TRBD2 (5 bases). CDR1 is LGHNA, CDR2 YSLEER, per germline. This CDR3 comprises 16 residues. Trimming took 0 bases from V and 4 from J, leaving 10 bases between them. In DNA form, the CDR3 reads TGCGCCAGCAGCCAAGATCGGGGAACCGGGGCCAACGTCCTGACTTTC. This translates into CASSQDRGTGANVLTF.

The genes are TRBV14 and TRBJ2-7; 8 bases align to TRBD1. CDR3 length equals 16 residues. V lost 3 bases, J lost 2 bases, and 9 bases stayed unmatched. The germline V gene has CDR1 SGHDN and CDR2 FVKESK. The CDR3 DNA follows: TGTGCCAGCAGCCACGACCGGGACAGGAACCCCTACGAGCAGTACTTC. This translates into CASSHDRDRNPYEQYF.

The gene calls are TRBV28 and TRBJ2-1, with TRBD2 identical over 9 bases. CDR1 and CDR2 (germline): MDHEN, SYDVKM. CDR3 length: 16 residues. Germline trimming cut 4 bases from V and 3 bases from J; bases unmatched to any gene: 7. CDR3 region: CASSSSGTSSYNEQFF. CDR3 DNA sequence: TGTGCCAGCAGTTCCTCCGGGACTAGCAGCTACAATGAGCAGTTCTTC.

The chain links TRBV5-5 to TRBJ1-5; D call uncertain. Germline V lookup: CDR1 SGHKS, CDR2 YYEKEE (reference sequence). This CDR3 is 16 amino acids long. V shed 1 base and J shed 2 bases, with 13 bases lying between them. CDR3 coding DNA: TGTGCCAGCAGCTTGAGTGATCTTAGGGGCAATCAGCCCCAGCATTTT. The encoded protein is CASSLSDLRGNQPQHF.

V usage is TRBV6-5 and J usage is TRBJ1-5; D unclear. With 5 bases removed from V and 1 base from J, the gap between germline ends came to 12 bases. The germline V gene encodes CDR1 MNHEY and CDR2 SVGAGI. There are 15 residues in the CDR3. CDR3 sequence: CASSTHFRSNQPQHF. The CDR3 region has the DNA TGTGCCAGCAGTACCCATTTTAGAAGCAATCAGCCCCAGCATTTT.

The rearrangement joins TRBV6-5 to TRBJ1-5; 10 bases agree with TRBD1. The trim removed 4 bases at V and 7 bases at J, leaving 7 bases unmatched. The germline CDR1 and CDR2 sequences are MNHEY and SVGAGI. CDR3 length equals 15 residues. CDR3 sequence (DNA): TGTGCCAGCAGTTCGACGGACAGGGGGGTCCAGCCCCAGCATTTT. Translating gives CASSSTDRGVQPQHF.

V usage is TRBV30 and J usage is TRBJ2-2, with D possibly matching TRBD1 (5 bases). The V gene lost 1 base and the J gene lost 3 bases, with 6 bases spanning the gap. Germline values: CDR1 GTSNPN, CDR2 SVGIG (reference sequence). The CDR3 extends over 13 amino acids. This chain's CDR3 is CAWSGQYTGELFF. CDR3 in DNA: TGTGCCTGGAGTGGACAGTACACCGGGGAGCTGTTTTTT.

The chain recombines TRBV5-4 with TRBJ2-3; a possible D gene is TRBD1 (6 bases). Germline-derived CDR1 and CDR2 are SGHNT and YYREEE (reference sequence). Trimming removed 4 bases at V and 5 bases at J, with 17 bases between. The CDR3 runs to 15 residues. CDR3 nucleotides: TGTGCCAGCAGCGGGGCAGGGGTAGAGGTAGATACGCAGTATTTT. This encodes CASSGAGVEVDTQYF.

This clone was recorded once. The rearrangement links TRBV7-9 to TRBJ1-2, with D possibly TRBD1 on 5 matching bases. The CDR3 totals 14 residues. The germline V and J ends were trimmed by 5 bases and 8 bases, with 18 bases remaining between them. CDR1 is SEHNR, CDR2 FQNEAQ, per germline (reference sequence). The CDR3 DNA reads as TGTGCCAGCAGCCAGGACGGGGGAATAGGCGGCTACACCTTC. This encodes CASSQDGGIGGYTF. The entire variable domain, with the rest obtained from reference TRBV7-9 and TRBJ1-2, is as follows: DTGVSQNPRHKITKRGQNVTFRCDPISEHNRLYWYRQTLGQGPEFLTYFQNEAQLEKSRLLSDRFSAERPKGSFSTLEIQRTEQGDSAMYLCASSQDGGIGGYTFGSGTRLTVV.

V is TRBV14 and J is TRBJ2-1, with 15 bases fitting TRBD2. This CDR3 is built from 16 residues. Germline CDR1 reads SGHDN; CDR2 reads FVKESK. J was trimmed by 7 bases and V by 4 bases; bases with no gene match: 5. This chain's CDR3 is CASSPLGTSGRNEQFF. Written as DNA, the CDR3 is TGTGCCAGCAGCCCTCTCGGGACTAGCGGGAGGAATGAGCAGTTCTTC.

The rearrangement joins TRBV4-1 to TRBJ2-2; the D is unclear. Deletions cut 4 bases from V and 1 base from J, with 4 bases between. The CDR3 contains 13 residues. In germline, CDR1 is MGHRA, CDR2 YSYEKL. The DNA of the CDR3 is TGCGCCAGCAGCCGGAGGAACACCGGGGAGCTGTTTTTT. It codes for CASSRRNTGELFF.

The rearrangement uses TRBV3-1 (or the pseudogene TRBV3-2) and TRBJ2-7; TRBD1 agrees at 9 bases. The CDR3 spans 15 residues. The V gene end was trimmed by 0 bases and the J gene end by 4 bases; junction bases not matched to a gene: 4. Germline assignment: CDR1 LGHDT and CDR2 YNNKEL (reference sequence). The CDR3 sequence is CASSQEDRGGYEQYF. As DNA, the CDR3 is TGTGCCAGCAGCCAAGAGGACAGGGGTGGGTACGAGCAGTACTTC.

In the case of this clone: Other nucleotide sequences from this sample produce the same CDR3. The genes are TRBV30 and TRBJ2-7; the D gene could be TRBD1 or TRBD2 (6 bases each). The ends were cut back, 2 bases at V and 0 bases at J, with 11 bases in the middle. This CDR3 has 14 amino acids. The germline V gene encodes CDR1 GTSNPN and CDR2 SVGIG (reference sequence). The CDR3 DNA is TGTGCCTGGAGTTTAGGGGGAGGCTCCTACGAGCAGTACTTC. This encodes CAWSLGGGSYEQYF.

CDR3: CASSYAGGSYEQYF. In nucleotides, the CDR3 is TGTGCCAGCAGTTACGCGGGGGGGAGCTACGAGCAGTACTTC. This chain joins TRBV27 and TRBJ2-7, with 9 bases fitting TRBD2. V dropped 4 bases and J dropped 3; count of bases not matched to a gene: 4. Germline values: CDR1 MNHEY, CDR2 SMNVEV (reference sequence). This CDR3 region has 14 residues.

This rearrangement joins TRBV19 to TRBJ1-5; 11 bases match TRBD1. Trimming at V came to 6 bases and at J to 5 bases, leaving 6 bases not matched to a gene. Germline CDR1 is LNHDA and CDR2 is SQIVND (reference sequence). The CDR3 contains 15 residues. The CDR3 sequence: CASRSGQGAYQPQHF. The CDR3 DNA reads as TGTGCCAGTAGGTCCGGACAGGGGGCTTATCAGCCCCAGCATTTT.

The chain couples TRBV28 to TRBJ1-2; D is unclear. CDR3 length: 15 residues. Trimming cost V 3 bases and J 1 base, with 12 bases left between them. Germline CDR1 reads MDHEN; CDR2 reads SYDVKM. In DNA, the CDR3 is TGTGCCAGCAGTTTCCCGCAGGCTGGTAACTATGGCTACACCTTC. Translated: CASSFPQAGNYGYTF.

The genes are TRBV27 and TRBJ1-5; 7 bases fit TRBD1. J gave up 6 bases and V 2 bases, and 4 bases lay outside the gene matches. Germline V gene sequence: CDR1 MNHEY, CDR2 SMNVEV (reference sequence). The CDR3 has 14 residues. CDR3 bases: TGTGCCAGCAGTTTACAGGGGGGCCGTCAGCCCCAGCATTTT. It yields the protein CASSLQGGRQPQHF.

The chain links TRBV28 to TRBJ1-4; possible D gene TRBD1, 5 bases. Trimming removed 7 bases at V and 10 bases at J, with 22 bases between. Germline loops: CDR1 MDHEN, CDR2 SYDVKM. This CDR3 is built from 15 residues. DNA of the CDR3: TGTGCCAGCACGTCTAAGGGGTCTATGTTTGGAAAACTGTTTTTT. Translation gives CASTSKGSMFGKLFF.

The chain combines TRBV6-5 with TRBJ2-1; D is perhaps TRBD1 (5 bases). Per germline, CDR1 MNHEY and CDR2 SVGAGI. The CDR3 covers 13 residues. Trimming shortened V by 5 bases and J by 3 bases, and 8 bases separated the two germline ends. CDR3 nucleotide sequence: TGTGCCAGCAGTCCGCAGGGCTACAATGAGCAGTTCTTC. It encodes CASSPQGYNEQFF.

This chain links TRBV7-2 with TRBJ2-3; 9 bases match TRBD2. CDR3 size: 16 residues. V lost 5 bases and J lost 14; bases outside the gene matches: 20. Germline V gene data show CDR1 as SGHTA and CDR2 as FQGNSA. CDR3 nucleotides: TGTGCCAGCAGCCCCCTCCCCTCACTAGCGGGCAACCTACGGTATTTT. The encoded protein is CASSPLPSLAGNLRYF.

Only one count was recorded for this clone. The chain carries TRBV13 and TRBJ1-1; D is uncertain. The V and J ends lost 5 bases and 2 bases respectively, with 9 bases between them. Germline-derived CDR1 and CDR2 are PRHDT and FYEKMQ (reference sequence). The CDR3 spans 13 residues. As DNA, the CDR3 is TGTGCCAGCAGCCCCGGGAGAAACACTGAAGCTTTCTTT. This gives the protein CASSPGRNTEAFF.

This clone was detected only once. The V call is TRBV5-4, the J call TRBJ1-1, with D unclear. In germline, CDR1 is SGHNT, CDR2 YYREEE (reference sequence). V was cut by 1 base and J by 8 bases, with 12 bases left in between. The CDR3 is made up of 13 amino acids. The CDR3 spells CASSLNLWVEAFF. The CDR3 DNA reads as TGTGCCAGCAGCTTGAATTTGTGGGTCGAAGCTTTCTTT.

This sequence joins TRBV28 and TRBJ2-1; TRBD1 might be the D (6 bases). Between the trimmed V and J ends, which lost 6 bases and 4 bases, there was a span of 16 bases. The CDR3 spans 15 residues. Germline CDR1 reads MDHEN; CDR2 reads SYDVKM. CDR3 bases: TGTGCCAGCAGCCGGACCGGGACATTGTACAATGAGCAGTTCTTC. As protein: CASSRTGTLYNEQFF.

The chain combines TRBV12-3 or TRBV12-4 with TRBJ1-2, with D unresolved. V was pared by 6 bases and J by 8 bases, with 16 bases between. This CDR3 contains 13 residues. CDR3 in amino acids: CASSLMVGSGYTF. The CDR3 DNA sequence: TGTGCCAGCAGCCTTATGGTAGGGTCCGGCTACACCTTC.

The chain is built from TRBV7-9 and TRBJ2-7, with D perhaps given as TRBD1 or TRBD2 (5 bases each). V shed 6 bases and J shed 7 bases, with 22 bases lying between them. CDR1 and CDR2 (germline): SEHNR, FQNEAQ (reference sequence). This CDR3 comprises 15 residues. The CDR3 is CASRDGSGGRLEQYF. The CDR3 DNA reads TGTGCCAGCAGGGATGGGTCTGGGGGTAGGTTGGAGCAGTACTTC.